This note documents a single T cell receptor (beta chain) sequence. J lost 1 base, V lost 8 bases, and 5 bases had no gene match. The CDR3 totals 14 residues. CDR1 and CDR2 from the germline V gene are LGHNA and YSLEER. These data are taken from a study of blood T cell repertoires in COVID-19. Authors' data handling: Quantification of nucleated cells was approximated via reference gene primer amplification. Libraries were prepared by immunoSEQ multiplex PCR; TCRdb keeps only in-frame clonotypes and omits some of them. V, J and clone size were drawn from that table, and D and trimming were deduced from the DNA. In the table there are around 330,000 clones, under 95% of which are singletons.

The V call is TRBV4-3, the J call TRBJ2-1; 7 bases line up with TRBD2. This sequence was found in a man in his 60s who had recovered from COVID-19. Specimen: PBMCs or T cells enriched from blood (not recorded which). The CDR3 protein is CASGAGESYNEQFF. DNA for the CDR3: TGCGCCAGCGGTGCGGGGGAATCCTACAATGAGCAGTTCTTC.